This T cell receptor (beta chain) derives from a study of blood T cell repertoires in COVID-19. Two negative PCRs, clearance, or symptom resolution had been documented for recovered Cohort 3 donors. Per the original methods: Reference gene primer amplification gave nucleated cell count estimates. Repertoires were generated with immunoSEQ multiplex PCR, while TCRdb's copy carries only in-frame clones and drops some. V and J calls and clone size are as listed in that table; D and trimming were resolved from the DNA. The profile covers 190,000 or so clones, with 85% appearing a single time and around a sixth taken by the ten largest. The sequenced material came from PBMCs or T cells enriched from blood (not recorded which). The sequence was obtained from a man aged 40-50 years who had recovered from COVID-19.

The CDR3 is CASRHYDYSNQPQHF. The DNA for the CDR3 is TGCGCCAGCAGGCATTATGACTATAGCAATCAGCCCCAGCATTTT. V gene TRBV23-1 combines with J gene TRBJ1-5; D unclear. TRBV23-1 is an ORF, and what it does is uncertain. This CDR3 comprises 15 residues. V lost 6 bases to trimming and J lost 0 bases, with 12 bases between them.